This passage covers 9 T cell receptor beta chains from one sample sequenced in a study of shared clonotypes between healthy human individuals. Sequencing was performed with immunoSEQ multiplex PCR; in TCRdb, only in-frame clones are kept and a portion is missing. The sample contains about 1 million clones, more than 65% of which appear only once. Input material: memory CD4+ T cells sorted from blood. Subset specified: CD45RA-negative fraction. All receptors derive from a man between 18 and 29 years old in good health.

The chain couples TRBV18 to TRBJ2-2; 9 bases line up with TRBD1. The CDR3 spans 15 residues. With 3 bases clipped from V and 3 bases from J, the junction kept 2 bases outside the gene matches. From germline, CDR1 is KGHSH and CDR2 LQKENI. In nucleotides, the CDR3 is TGTGCCAGCTCACCTGGACAGGGGCACACCGGGGAGCTGTTTTTT. Translating gives CASSPGQGHTGELFF.

The rearrangement links TRBV19 to TRBJ2-3, with TRBD2 matching 10 bases. Looked up from germline, CDR1 is LNHDA and CDR2 is SQIVND (reference sequence). V trimming: 5 bases; J trimming: 2 bases; junction bases outside the gene matches: 4. This CDR3 has 15 residues. The CDR3 region is CASSPSGGFTDTQYF. DNA for the CDR3: TGTGCCAGTAGTCCTAGCGGGGGATTCACAGATACGCAGTATTTT.

V usage is TRBV4-3 and J usage is TRBJ1-2; weak D call: TRBD1 (5 bases). Germline V gene data show CDR1 as LGHNA and CDR2 as YSLEER. Trimming pared 0 bases from V and 4 bases from J, leaving 12 bases between. The CDR3 totals 15 residues. The CDR3 DNA reads TGCGCCAGCAGCCAAGATGGCAGGGTAGGCTATGGCTACACCTTC. It codes for CASSQDGRVGYGYTF.

The rearrangement links TRBV5-6 to TRBJ1-6; D might be TRBD1 (5 bases). Germline CDR1 and CDR2: SGHDT and YYEEEE. V was clipped by 4 bases and J by 5 bases, with 13 bases between them. The CDR3 covers 15 residues. CDR3 sequence: CASSAVKGNNSPLHF. For the CDR3, the DNA is TGTGCCAGCAGCGCGGTTAAGGGGAATAATTCACCCCTCCACTTT.

This sequence joins TRBV10-1 and TRBJ1-2, with 7 nucleotides matching TRBD1. Germline V gene lookup returns CDR1 WNHNN and CDR2 SYGVQD (reference sequence). V lost 5 bases and J lost 6; bases outside the gene matches: 6. The CDR3 loop spans 13 amino acids. CDR3 amino acids: CASSSSGQDGYTF. The CDR3 DNA sequence: TGCGCCAGCAGTTCCTCCGGACAGGATGGCTACACCTTC.

Written as DNA, the CDR3 is TGTGCTAGTGGTCTCCGGGGGGAGAGCTACAATGAGCAGTTCTTC. Translated, it gives CASGLRGESYNEQFF. The V call is TRBV12-5, the J call TRBJ2-1; 7 bases match TRBD2. The germline gives CDR1 LGHNT, CDR2 FRNRAP. There are 15 residues in the CDR3. V was pared by 5 bases and J by 3 bases, with 7 bases of the junction left unmatched. Complete variable domain (other parts from reference TRBV12-5 and TRBJ2-1): DARVTQTPRHKVTEMGQEVTMRCQPILGHNTVFWYRQTMMQGLELLAYFRNRAPLDDSGMPKDRFSAEMPDATLATLKIQPSEPRDSAVYFCASGLRGESYNEQFFGPGTRLTVL.

The chain uses TRBV25-1 and TRBJ2-1; D is undetermined. Germline V gene sequence: CDR1 MGHDK, CDR2 SYGVNS. V lost 6 bases and J 4 bases, leaving 7 bases between the germline ends. There are 12 residues in the CDR3. This CDR3 is CASRLLYNEQFF. CDR3 sequence (DNA): TGTGCCAGCAGACTTCTATACAATGAGCAGTTCTTC.

This sequence joins TRBV2 and TRBJ2-7, with D perhaps TRBD1 (5 bases). V was pared by 0 bases and J by 7 bases, with 16 bases between. Germline assignment: CDR1 SNHLY and CDR2 FYNNEI. The CDR3 is 15 amino acids. The CDR3 sequence is CASSEALTVPSEQYF. The CDR3 nucleotides are TGTGCCAGCAGTGAAGCGCTGACAGTACCTAGTGAGCAGTACTTC.

The chain carries TRBV6-1 and TRBJ2-5, with TRBD2 as a possible D gene (6 bases). V was clipped by 1 base and J by 2 bases, with 11 bases between them. The germline V gene has CDR1 MNHNS and CDR2 SASEGT. The CDR3 is made up of 15 amino acids. CDR3 residues: CASSEETGLQETQYF. Here the CDR3 DNA reads TGTGCCAGCAGTGAAGAAACAGGACTACAAGAGACCCAGTACTTC.